The 26 T cell receptor beta chains in this list originate from one sample, sequenced in a study of OX40 agonist ivuxolimab in advanced cancers. The method was the immunoSEQ multiplex PCR assay. What TCRdb holds here is the immuneACCESS table cut down to in-frame rearrangements. Part of the clones is not present; checked against another copy, under half of the missing clones reflect an unresolved V gene, and the others are unexplained. The sample includes 50,000 to 70,000 clones, with 85% to 95% observed a single time. The leading ten clones occupy roughly 0.45% of the sample. The sequencing used CD4+ or CD8+ T cells sorted from blood, collected in a trial of the OX40 agonist ivuxolimab. The receptors come from an adult with an advanced solid tumor such as melanoma, head and neck, liver or kidney cancer.

The rearrangement links TRBV6-5 to TRBJ1-4, with D hard to call. Germline lookup yields CDR1 MNHEY and CDR2 SVGAGI. V gave up 8 bases and J gave up 6 bases, with 4 bases separating them. CDR3 length equals 10 residues. The CDR3 reads CASYYEKLFF. In nucleotides, the CDR3 is TGTGCCAGCTACTATGAAAAACTGTTTTTT.

The chain joins TRBV6-5 to TRBJ2-1; 16 bases align to TRBD2. CDR3 length: 15 amino acids. Trimming removed 2 bases from V and 12 bases from J; junction bases left unmatched: 4. The germline V gene encodes CDR1 MNHEY and CDR2 SVGAGI. The CDR3 reads CASSYGTSGRALQFF. In DNA, the CDR3 is TGTGCCAGCAGTTACGGGACTAGCGGGAGGGCCTTGCAGTTCTTC.

Turning to this clone: Other DNA sequences in the same sample also yield this CDR3. The V gene is TRBV30, the J gene TRBJ2-7; D tentatively reads TRBD1 or TRBD2 (6 bases each). CDR3 length: 17 residues. Between the trimmed V and J ends, which lost 3 bases and 4 bases, there was a span of 25 bases. Germline V gene data show CDR1 as GTSNPN and CDR2 as SVGIG (reference sequence). The CDR3 bases are TGTGCCTGGAGAGAACCCCCGGGGGCCACAAAGGTATACGAGCAGTACTTC. Residues: CAWREPPGATKVYEQYF.

The chain carries TRBV7-2 and TRBJ2-6, with D hard to call. V was cut by 5 bases and J by 2 bases, with 19 bases left in between. The length of the CDR3 is 18 residues. Germline CDR1 SGHTA, CDR2 FQGNSA. CDR3 in amino acids: CASSLGPFRGPGANVLTF. CDR3 DNA sequence: TGTGCCAGCAGCCTCGGACCGTTCCGTGGCCCTGGGGCCAACGTCCTGACTTTC.

This clone came up once. The gene calls are TRBV30 and TRBJ1-5, with a weak D call TRBD1 (6 bases). From germline, CDR1 is GTSNPN and CDR2 SVGIG (reference sequence). V lost 8 bases and J lost 0, with 11 bases in between. This CDR3 region has 13 residues. The CDR3 DNA sequence: TGTGCCGCGGGACAAATTAGCAATCAGCCCCAGCATTTT. As protein: CAAGQISNQPQHF.

The chain has TRBV18 and TRBJ2-2, with 8 bases aligning to TRBD2. Germline CDR1 reads KGHSH; CDR2 reads LQKENI. CDR3 size: 16 residues. V gave up 2 bases and J gave up 6 bases; unmatched junction bases: 8. The CDR3 DNA sequence: TGTGCCAGCTCACCATCCAACGGGAGGGCGGCCGGGGAGCTGTTTTTT. Its protein product is CASSPSNGRAAGELFF.

The rearrangement joins TRBV6-5 to TRBJ2-1; 11 bases match TRBD2. The V segment lost 2 bases and the J segment 11 bases; nucleotides outside the gene matches: 5. Germline CDR1 is MNHEY and CDR2 is SVGAGI. The CDR3 length is 14 residues. This chain's CDR3 is CASSYEGLAVKQFF. The CDR3 bases are TGTGCCAGCAGTTACGAGGGACTAGCGGTGAAGCAGTTCTTC.

The chain uses TRBV18 and TRBJ1-3; no definite D call. Per germline, CDR1 KGHSH and CDR2 LQKENI. The CDR3 extends over 16 amino acids. V was shortened by 4 bases and J by 0 bases, with 13 bases between the two germline ends. In DNA form, the CDR3 reads TGTGCCAGCTCACAATCAGAAAAAAGCTCTGGAAACACCATATATTTT. Protein product: CASSQSEKSSGNTIYF.

This sequence joins TRBV2 and TRBJ1-2; D unresolved. V was pared by 6 bases and J by 4 bases, with 12 bases between. This CDR3 comprises 13 residues. Germline V gene sequence: CDR1 SNHLY, CDR2 FYNNEI. CDR3 DNA sequence: TGTGCCAGCAGCGCGGATGAGATCTATGGCTACACCTTC. This codes for CASSADEIYGYTF.

CDR3: CASSPRRETQYF. CDR3 nucleotides: TGTGCCAGCTCACCACGGAGAGAGACCCAGTACTTC. The gene calls are TRBV18 and TRBJ2-5; no reliable D call. The CDR3 has 12 amino acids. Per germline, CDR1 KGHSH and CDR2 LQKENI. V dropped 1 base and J dropped 4 bases, with 4 bases sitting between them.

This clone was detected only once. V is TRBV18 and J is TRBJ2-7, with 7 positions matching TRBD2. The CDR3 spans 15 residues. V shed 1 base and J 5 bases; nucleotides not matched to a gene: 8. The germline V gene encodes CDR1 KGHSH and CDR2 LQKENI. The CDR3 nucleotides are TGTGCCAGCTCACCACTCTCCGGGAGGCCCCACGAGCAGTACTTC. It codes for CASSPLSGRPHEQYF.

V and J are TRBV5-1 and TRBJ2-6; D unresolved. Trimming took off 5 bases at V and 0 bases at J, with 15 bases between the two ends. The CDR3 loop spans 17 amino acids. Per germline, CDR1 SGHRS and CDR2 YFSETQ. The CDR3 loop is CASRIRRSSSGANVLTF. The CDR3 DNA sequence: TGCGCCAGCAGAATACGCAGGTCGAGCTCTGGGGCCAACGTCCTGACTTTC.

This sequence joins TRBV18 and TRBJ2-5; possibly TRBD1 for D (6 bases). Germline CDR1 is KGHSH and CDR2 is LQKENI. This CDR3 is 14 amino acids long. The ends were cut back, 3 bases at V and 3 bases at J, with 11 bases in the middle. The CDR3 DNA reads TGTGCCAGCTCACCCCAACAGGGAAAAGAGACCCAGTACTTC. The encoded protein is CASSPQQGKETQYF.

This clone was seen once. The chain links TRBV7-9 to TRBJ2-1; D unclear. Germline CDR1 SEHNR, CDR2 FQNEAQ (reference sequence). This CDR3 has 15 amino acids. V lost 5 bases, J lost 6 bases, and 17 bases lay in between. The CDR3 DNA reads TGTGCCAGCAGCCCTCCTCCTCGATGGGGCAATGAGCAGTTCTTC. The encoded protein is CASSPPPRWGNEQFF.

The chain combines TRBV12-5 with TRBJ1-1; D call uncertain. The CDR3 covers 13 residues. Germline V gene data show CDR1 as LGHNT and CDR2 as FRNRAP. Trimming shortened V by 3 bases and J by 0 bases, and 5 bases separated the two germline ends. CDR3 bases: TGTGCTAGTGGTTTCCTCATGAACACTGAAGCTTTCTTT. Amino acid sequence: CASGFLMNTEAFF. The whole variable domain, filled in from reference TRBV12-5 and TRBJ1-1, reads DARVTQTPRHKVTEMGQEVTMRCQPILGHNTVFWYRQTMMQGLELLAYFRNRAPLDDSGMPKDRFSAEMPDATLATLKIQPSEPRDSAVYFCASGFLMNTEAFFGQGTRLTVV.

The genes are TRBV27 and TRBJ1-2; 8 nucleotides match TRBD1. Losses at the gene ends were 4 bases for V and 7 bases for J; bases not matched to a gene: 11. The germline V gene has CDR1 MNHEY and CDR2 SMNVEV (reference sequence). The CDR3 contains 15 residues. This CDR3 reads CASSSMAGGVAGYTF. The CDR3 bases are TGTGCCAGCAGTTCGATGGCAGGGGGCGTGGCTGGCTACACCTTC.

The CDR3 nucleotides are TGTGCCAGCAGTGATCTTTGGGGACTAGCGGGAGTTAATGAGCAGTTCTTC. As protein: CASSDLWGLAGVNEQFF. V is TRBV2 and J is TRBJ2-1, with 14 bases fitting TRBD2. This CDR3 contains 17 residues. The germline gives CDR1 SNHLY, CDR2 FYNNEI. V was clipped by 3 bases and J by 7 bases; unmatched bases: 8.

The chain links TRBV7-9 to TRBJ1-1, with D possibly TRBD1 on 5 matching bases. V lost 2 bases to trimming and J lost 5 bases, with 12 bases between them. Per germline, CDR1 SEHNR and CDR2 FQNEAQ (reference sequence). The CDR3 has 14 amino acids. Here the CDR3 reads CASSLRQMTTEAFF. CDR3 coding DNA: TGTGCCAGCAGCTTAAGACAGATGACAACTGAAGCTTTCTTT. Filled out from reference TRBV7-9 and TRBJ1-1, the complete variable domain reads DTGVSQNPRHKITKRGQNVTFRCDPISEHNRLYWYRQTLGQGPEFLTYFQNEAQLEKSRLLSDRFSAERPKGSFSTLEIQRTEQGDSAMYLCASSLRQMTTEAFFGQGTRLTVV.

The V call is TRBV28, the J call TRBJ2-1; 13 nucleotides agree with TRBD2. CDR3 size: 18 residues. CDR1 is MDHEN and CDR2 is SYDVKM in the germline V gene. J gave up 7 bases and V 6 bases, and 15 bases lay outside the gene matches. CDR3 sequence: CASRGRGPGLAGVNEQFF. In DNA form, the CDR3 reads TGTGCCAGCAGGGGACGGGGGCCAGGACTAGCGGGAGTAAATGAGCAGTTCTTC.

This chain links TRBV5-1 with TRBJ2-3; 9 bases fit TRBD2. The V and J ends lost 6 bases and 4 bases, in that order; junction bases with no gene match: 9. Germline V CDR1 and CDR2: SGHRS, YFSETQ. The CDR3 extends over 15 amino acids. Here the CDR3 reads CASKDSGSWSDTQYF. The DNA of the CDR3 is TGCGCCAGCAAAGATAGCGGGAGTTGGTCAGATACGCAGTATTTT. The whole variable domain, filled in from reference TRBV5-1 and TRBJ2-3, reads KAGVTQTPRYLIKTRGQQVTLSCSPISGHRSVSWYQQTPGQGLQFLFEYFSETQRNKGNFPGRFSGRQFSNSRSEMNVSTLELGDSALYLCASKDSGSWSDTQYFGPGTRLTVL.

The rearrangement joins TRBV4-1 to TRBJ1-5; the match to TRBD1 covers 9 bases. CDR1 is MGHRA, CDR2 YSYEKL, per germline. With 1 base clipped from V and 4 bases from J, the junction kept 11 bases outside the gene matches. The CDR3 covers 18 residues. CDR3 loop: CASSQGFRGTGLNQPQHF. The CDR3 region has the DNA TGCGCCAGCAGCCAAGGTTTTCGCGGGACAGGGCTAAATCAGCCCCAGCATTTT.

The chain has TRBV6-1 and TRBJ2-1; 7 nucleotides match TRBD2. With V trimmed by 2 bases and J by 12 bases, 1 base remained unmatched. The CDR3 has 11 amino acids. The germline V gene encodes CDR1 MNHNS and CDR2 SASEGT. The CDR3 coding sequence is TGTGCCAGCAGTGAATGGGAGGGGCAGTTCTTC. This gives the protein CASSEWEGQFF.

V gene TRBV9 combines with J gene TRBJ2-3, with D possibly being TRBD2 (5 bases). This CDR3 comprises 13 residues. The germline V and J ends were trimmed by 10 bases and 1 base, with 13 bases remaining between them. Germline-derived CDR1 and CDR2 are SGDLS and YYNGEE. CDR3 DNA sequence: TGTGCCGCCAGGAGGTGGGGCACAGATACGCAGTATTTT. Translation gives CAARRWGTDTQYF.

The chain uses TRBV27 and TRBJ2-2; 11 nucleotides agree with TRBD1. After removal of 9 bases from V and 5 bases from J, the junction contained 11 bases not matched to a gene. The CDR3 is made up of 16 amino acids. Looked up from germline, CDR1 is MNHEY and CDR2 is SMNVEV (reference sequence). DNA of the CDR3: TGTGCCAGTACACCGGGACAGGGGGAAAAAACCGGGGAGCTGTTTTTT. Its translation is CASTPGQGEKTGELFF.

V is TRBV27 and J is TRBJ2-1; TRBD2 matches 7 bases. The CDR3 spans 19 residues. The V segment lost 5 bases and the J segment 4 bases; nucleotides outside the gene matches: 20. The germline CDR1 and CDR2 sequences are MNHEY and SMNVEV (reference sequence). This chain's CDR3 is CASSTSTRTRWGTYNEQFF. The CDR3 region has the DNA TGTGCCAGCAGTACCTCTACCAGGACTAGGTGGGGTACGTACAATGAGCAGTTCTTC.

The rearrangement joins TRBV18 to TRBJ2-7; TRBD1 aligns across 7 bases. Trimming took 4 bases from V and 3 from J; bases not matched to a gene: 6. This CDR3 contains 14 residues. From germline, CDR1 is KGHSH and CDR2 LQKENI. The CDR3 sequence is CASSLTGVGYEQYF. CDR3 sequence (DNA): TGTGCCAGCTCACTTACAGGGGTCGGCTACGAGCAGTACTTC.